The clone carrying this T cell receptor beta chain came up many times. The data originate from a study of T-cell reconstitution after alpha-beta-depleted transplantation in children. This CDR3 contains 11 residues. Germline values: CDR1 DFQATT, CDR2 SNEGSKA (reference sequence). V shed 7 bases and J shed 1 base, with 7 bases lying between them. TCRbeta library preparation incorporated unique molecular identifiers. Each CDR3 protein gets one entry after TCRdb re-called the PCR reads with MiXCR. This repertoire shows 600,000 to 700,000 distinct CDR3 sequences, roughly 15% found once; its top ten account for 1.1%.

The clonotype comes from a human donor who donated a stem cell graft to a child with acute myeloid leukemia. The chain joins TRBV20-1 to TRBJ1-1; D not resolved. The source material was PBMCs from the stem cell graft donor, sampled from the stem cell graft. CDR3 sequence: CSVTENTEAFF. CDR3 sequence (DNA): TGCAGTGTTACAGAGAACACTGAAGCTTTCTTT.